The sequence of this TCR beta chain was determined in a study of T-cell memory formation after mild COVID-19. The germline CDR1 and CDR2 sequences are ENHRY and SYGVKD. The CDR3 is 13 residues long. The J segment lost 5 bases and the V segment lost 7 bases, leaving 4 bases of the junction unmatched. Constant-segment primers and 5'RACE yielded cDNA libraries for TCR alpha and TCR beta, each carrying sample barcodes and UMIs. MiXCR, applied by TCRdb to the 5' RACE reads, yields one record per CDR3 protein. The sample consists of some 82,000 distinct CDR3 sequences, around 13% of them appearing once. The material sequenced was PBMCs or a T cell subset sorted from them (not recorded which). The chain links TRBV10-3 to TRBJ2-7; 11 nucleotides align to TRBD1. The clonotype was recovered from a man between 18 and 29 years old who had mild COVID-19 (a few samples of this study predate the infection). Cell type and time point are not known. The CDR3 DNA is TGTGCCATCAATCGGGACAGGGGGGACGAGCAGTACGTC. Protein product: CAINRDRGDEQYV.